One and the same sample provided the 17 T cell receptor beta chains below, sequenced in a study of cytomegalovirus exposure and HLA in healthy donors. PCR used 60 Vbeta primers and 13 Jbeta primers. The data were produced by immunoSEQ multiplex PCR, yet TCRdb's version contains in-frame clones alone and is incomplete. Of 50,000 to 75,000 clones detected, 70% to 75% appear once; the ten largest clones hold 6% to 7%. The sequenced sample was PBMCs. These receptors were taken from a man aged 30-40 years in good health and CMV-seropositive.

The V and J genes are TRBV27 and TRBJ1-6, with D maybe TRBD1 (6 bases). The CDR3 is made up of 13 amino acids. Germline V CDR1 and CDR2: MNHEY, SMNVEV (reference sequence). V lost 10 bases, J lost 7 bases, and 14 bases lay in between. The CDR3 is CATAGEGNSPLHF. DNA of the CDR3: TGTGCCACCGCAGGGGAGGGAAATTCACCCCTCCACTTT.

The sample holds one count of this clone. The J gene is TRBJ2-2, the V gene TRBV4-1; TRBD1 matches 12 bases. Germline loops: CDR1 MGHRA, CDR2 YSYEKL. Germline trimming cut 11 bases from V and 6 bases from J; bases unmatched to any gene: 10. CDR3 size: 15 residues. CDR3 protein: CAGGGTGGMAGELFF. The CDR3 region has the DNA TGCGCCGGAGGGGGGACAGGGGGCATGGCCGGGGAGCTGTTTTTT.

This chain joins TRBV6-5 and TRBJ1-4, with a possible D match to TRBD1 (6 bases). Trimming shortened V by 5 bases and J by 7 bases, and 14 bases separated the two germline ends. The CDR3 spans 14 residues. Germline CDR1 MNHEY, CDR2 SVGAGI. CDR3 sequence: CASSPGTWREKLFF. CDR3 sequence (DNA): TGTGCCAGCAGTCCCGGGACATGGCGTGAAAAACTGTTTTTT.

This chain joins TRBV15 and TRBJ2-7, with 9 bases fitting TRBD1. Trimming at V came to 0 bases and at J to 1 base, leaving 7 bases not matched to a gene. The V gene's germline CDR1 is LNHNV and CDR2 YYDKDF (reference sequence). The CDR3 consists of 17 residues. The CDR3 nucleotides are TGTGCCACCAGCAGAGATTGGATCGGGACAGGGTCCTACGAGCAGTACTTC. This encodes CATSRDWIGTGSYEQYF.

In nucleotides, the CDR3 is TGCAGCGTTGGGACTCTTACTTTGAACACTGAAGCTTTCTTT. This codes for CSVGTLTLNTEAFF. The chain carries TRBV29-1 and TRBJ1-1; D call uncertain. CDR1 SQVTM and CDR2 ANQGSEA come from the germline V gene. The length of the CDR3 is 14 residues. V lost 4 bases to trimming and J lost 0 bases, with 12 bases between them.

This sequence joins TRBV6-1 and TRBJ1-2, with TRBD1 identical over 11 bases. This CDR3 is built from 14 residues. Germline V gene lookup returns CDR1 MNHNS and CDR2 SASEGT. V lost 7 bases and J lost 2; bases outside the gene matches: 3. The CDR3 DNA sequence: TGTGCCAGCACGGGGACAGGGGGGAACTATGGCTACACCTTC. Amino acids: CASTGTGGNYGYTF.

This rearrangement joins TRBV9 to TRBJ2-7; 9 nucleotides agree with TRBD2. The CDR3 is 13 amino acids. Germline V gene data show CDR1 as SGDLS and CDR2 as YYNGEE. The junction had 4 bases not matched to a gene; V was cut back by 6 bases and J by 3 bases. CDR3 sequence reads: CASNPSGNYEQYF. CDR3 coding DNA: TGTGCCAGCAATCCTAGCGGGAACTACGAGCAGTACTTC.

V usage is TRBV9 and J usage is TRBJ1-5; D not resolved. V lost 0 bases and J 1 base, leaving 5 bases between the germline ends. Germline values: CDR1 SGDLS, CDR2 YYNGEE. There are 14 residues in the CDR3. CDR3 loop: CASSVGASNQPQHF. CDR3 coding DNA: TGTGCCAGCAGCGTAGGGGCGAGCAATCAGCCCCAGCATTTT.

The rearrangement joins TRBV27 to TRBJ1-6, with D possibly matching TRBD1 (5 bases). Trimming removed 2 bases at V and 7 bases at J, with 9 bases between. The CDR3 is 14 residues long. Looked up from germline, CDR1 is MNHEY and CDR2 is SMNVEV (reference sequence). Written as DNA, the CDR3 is TGTGCCAGCAGTTTAGTTCAGGGAAATTCACCCCTCCACTTT. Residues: CASSLVQGNSPLHF.

This chain's CDR3 is CASSPRTGLKAETQYF. As DNA, the CDR3 is TGTGCCAGCAGTCCCCGGACAGGTTTGAAGGCAGAGACCCAGTACTTC. The rearrangement links TRBV27 to TRBJ2-5; 7 nucleotides agree with TRBD1. Trimming removed 5 bases from V and 4 bases from J; junction bases left unmatched: 13. The CDR3 runs to 16 residues. Germline loops: CDR1 MNHEY, CDR2 SMNVEV (reference sequence).

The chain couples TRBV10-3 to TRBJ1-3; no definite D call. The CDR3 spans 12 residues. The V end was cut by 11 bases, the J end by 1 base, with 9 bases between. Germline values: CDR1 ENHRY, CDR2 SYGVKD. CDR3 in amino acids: CASTPSGNTIYF. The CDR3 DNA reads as TGTGCCTCTACGCCGTCTGGAAACACCATATATTTT.

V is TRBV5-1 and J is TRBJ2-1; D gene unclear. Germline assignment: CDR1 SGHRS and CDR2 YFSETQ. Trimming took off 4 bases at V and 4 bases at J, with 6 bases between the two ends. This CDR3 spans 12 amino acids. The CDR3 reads CASSVTYNEQFF. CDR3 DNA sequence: TGCGCCAGCAGCGTCACATACAATGAGCAGTTCTTC. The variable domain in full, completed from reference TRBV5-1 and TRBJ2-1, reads KAGVTQTPRYLIKTRGQQVTLSCSPISGHRSVSWYQQTPGQGLQFLFEYFSETQRNKGNFPGRFSGRQFSNSRSEMNVSTLELGDSALYLCASSVTYNEQFFGPGTRLTVL.

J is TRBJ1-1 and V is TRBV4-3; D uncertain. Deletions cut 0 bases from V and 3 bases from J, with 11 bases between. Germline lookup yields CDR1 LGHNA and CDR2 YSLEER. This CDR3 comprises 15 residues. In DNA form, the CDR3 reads TGCGCCAGCAGCCAAGATTCCGGGTTGGACACTGAAGCTTTCTTT. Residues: CASSQDSGLDTEAFF.

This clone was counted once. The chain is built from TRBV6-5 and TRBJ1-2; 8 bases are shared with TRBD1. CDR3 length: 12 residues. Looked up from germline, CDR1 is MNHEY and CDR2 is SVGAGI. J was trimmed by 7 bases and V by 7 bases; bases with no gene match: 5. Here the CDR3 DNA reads TGTGCCAGCAATGGACAGGGCTGTGGCTACACCTTC. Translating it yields CASNGQGCGYTF.

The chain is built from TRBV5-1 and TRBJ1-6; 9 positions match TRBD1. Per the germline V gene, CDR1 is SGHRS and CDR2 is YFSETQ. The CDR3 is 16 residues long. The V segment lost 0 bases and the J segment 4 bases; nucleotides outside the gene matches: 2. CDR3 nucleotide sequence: TGCGCCAGCAGCTTGGGGGGACAGGGATATAATTCACCCCTCCACTTT. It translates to CASSLGGQGYNSPLHF.

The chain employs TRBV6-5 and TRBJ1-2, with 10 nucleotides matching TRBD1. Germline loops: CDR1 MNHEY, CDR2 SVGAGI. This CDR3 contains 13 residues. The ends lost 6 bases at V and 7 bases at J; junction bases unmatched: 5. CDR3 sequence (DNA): TGTGCCAGCAGCCGACAGGGGGCGGTTGGCTACACCTTC. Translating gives CASSRQGAVGYTF.

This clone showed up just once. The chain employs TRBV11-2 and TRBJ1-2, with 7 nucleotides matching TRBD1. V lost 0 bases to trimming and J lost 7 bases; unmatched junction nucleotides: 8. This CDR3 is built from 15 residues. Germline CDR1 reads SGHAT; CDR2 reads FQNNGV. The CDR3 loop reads CASSLDAGTALGYTF. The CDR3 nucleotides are TGTGCCAGCAGCTTAGATGCGGGGACAGCGCTTGGCTACACCTTC.